The clone carrying this TCR beta chain has more than one count but fewer than ten. The antigen remains undetermined. The sample belongs to a study of T cells after yellow fever vaccination. Looking at the study overall: Fractions with few cells were prepared using SMART-Seq v4 Ultra Low Input.

Study conclusions and caveats: A small proportion of clonotypes was detected in both the CD4 and CD8 compartments.

Using its own MiXCR run on the 5' RACE reads, TCRdb lists one record per CDR3 protein. The profile shows hundreds of thousands of distinct CDR3 sequences, 15% to 20% of them singletons. The CDR3 loop spans 18 amino acids. V shed 0 bases and J 3 bases; nucleotides not matched to a gene: 13. Germline CDR1 and CDR2: DFQATT and SNEGSKA (reference sequence). This receptor was obtained from a man aged 25-45 years who received the YFV17D yellow fever vaccine. This sequence joins TRBV20-1 and TRBJ2-1, with 8 positions matching TRBD2. The starting material was PBMCs, obtained 15 days after the yellow fever booster vaccination. The CDR3 nucleotides are TGCAGTGCTAGAGATTTGGGAGGCCTAGCGGGTGGCTACAATGAGCAGTTCTTC. Encoded protein: CSARDLGGLAGGYNEQFF.